A selection of T cell receptor beta chains follows, all from one sample in a study of response to subunit inactivated influenza vaccine. In TCRdb, the RT-PCR reads were re-called with MiXCR into one record per CDR3 protein. The sample holds roughly 620,000 distinct CDR3 sequences; around 10% are singletons and the top ten take about 11%. These sequences were also reported in another study, on T cells expressing NK-cell markers.

The sequences come from PBMCs from blood, collected on the day of vaccination. The origin of the receptors is a man between 45 and 60 years old who received an inactivated influenza vaccine. The CDR3 runs from the conserved cysteine through the conserved F or W. The D gene is left open where the match is weak. The listing skips clone size in some rows; elsewhere it reads once, few, many or a size class.

size	V	D	J	CDR3	DNA
NA	TRBV28	NA	TRBJ2-5	CASSRQIFEETQYF	TGTGCCAGCAGCCGACAGATTTTTGAAGAGACCCAGTACTTC
few	TRBV5-4	NA	TRBJ2-2	CASSFGSYTGELFF	TGTGCCAGCAGCTTCGGGAGTTACACCGGGGAGCTGTTTTTT
many	TRBV29-1	TRBD2	TRBJ2-1	CSVGSAGGNYNEQFF	TGCAGCGTTGGTTCAGCGGGAGGAAATTACAATGAGCAGTTCTTC
few	TRBV4-3	NA	TRBJ1-6	CASSQEGGHNSPLHF	TGCGCCAGCAGCCAAGAGGGAGGGCATAATTCACCCCTCCACTTT
few	TRBV28	TRBD1	TRBJ2-3	CASSLWGDRGTDTQYF	TGTGCCAGCAGTTTATGGGGCGACAGGGGGACAGATACGCAGTATTTT
few	TRBV9	TRBD2	TRBJ2-3	CASSVAGTSPTDTQYF	TGTGCCAGCAGCGTTGCCGGGACTAGTCCCACAGATACGCAGTATTTT
NA	TRBV11-2	NA	TRBJ2-7	CASSLGVSSGPGPYEQYF	TGTGCCAGCAGCTTAGGCGTGTCGTCCGGGCCAGGCCCCTACGAGCAGTACTTC
few	TRBV7-8	TRBD1	TRBJ2-7	CASSHAGTGLYEQYF	TGTGCCAGCAGCCATGCCGGGACAGGCCTCTACGAGCAGTACTTC
few	TRBV4-1	TRBD1	TRBJ2-7	CASSQDDGQGYEQYF	TGCGCCAGCAGCCAAGATGATGGACAGGGCTACGAGCAGTACTTC
few	TRBV6-1	TRBD1	TRBJ1-1	CASREGQGVPRTEAFF	TGTGCCAGCAGAGAGGGACAGGGGGTGCCGCGGACTGAAGCTTTCTTT
few	TRBV7-9	NA	TRBJ2-1	CASSFSGINEQFF	TGTGCCAGCAGCTTTTCGGGGATCAATGAGCAGTTCTTC
few	TRBV10-3	NA	TRBJ2-5	CAISTSSLQETQYF	TGTGCCATCAGTACTAGCAGTCTCCAAGAGACCCAGTACTTC
NA	TRBV4-3	NA	TRBJ2-1	CASSQDFYSQAGNEQFF	TGCGCCAGCAGCCAAGATTTTTATTCACAGGCGGGGAATGAGCAGTTCTTC
once	TRBV12-3/TRBV12-4	TRBD2	TRBJ2-5	CASSAGTSGRAMGETQYF	TGTGCCAGCAGTGCCGGGACTAGCGGGAGGGCCATGGGAGAGACCCAGTACTTC
NA	TRBV15	NA	TRBJ2-2	CATRGTYTGELFF	TGTGCCACCAGGGGGACCTACACCGGGGAGCTGTTTTTT
few	TRBV12-3/TRBV12-4	NA	TRBJ2-5	CASSLGRTAKETQYF	TGTGCCAGCAGTTTAGGGCGGACAGCTAAAGAGACCCAGTACTTC
many	TRBV29-1	TRBD1	TRBJ2-1	CSVDVQGAYNEQFF	TGCAGCGTTGACGTTCAGGGGGCCTACAATGAGCAGTTCTTC
few	TRBV12-3/TRBV12-4	NA	TRBJ1-1	CASSSGIEGMAFF	TGTGCCAGCAGTTCCGGAATTGAGGGCATGGCTTTCTTT
NA	TRBV6-2/TRBV6-3	TRBD2	TRBJ2-7	CASSYGTSVSYEQYF	TGTGCCAGCAGTTACGGGACTAGCGTGAGCTACGAGCAGTACTTC
few	TRBV4-3	NA	TRBJ2-7	CASSQDATRSYEQYF	TGCGCCAGCAGCCAAGATGCCACGAGGTCCTACGAGCAGTACTTC
NA	TRBV5-6	TRBD1	TRBJ2-2	CASSFRQGPGELFF	TGTGCCAGCAGCTTCCGACAGGGGCCCGGGGAGCTGTTTTTT
NA	TRBV12-3/TRBV12-4	TRBD2	TRBJ2-1	CASSSRLAGNNEQFF	TGTGCCAGCAGTTCGCGACTAGCGGGGAACAATGAGCAGTTCTTC
many	TRBV7-9	NA	TRBJ1-1	CASSSMNTEAFF	TGTGCCAGCAGCTCCATGAACACTGAAGCTTTCTTT
NA	TRBV7-9	NA	TRBJ2-1	CASSPLGNEQFF	TGTGCCAGCAGCCCCCTGGGCAATGAGCAGTTCTTC
few	TRBV5-1	NA	TRBJ2-5	CASSVGRTQETQYF	TGCGCCAGCAGCGTCGGACGGACCCAAGAGACCCAGTACTTC
few	TRBV20-1	NA	TRBJ2-3	CSAEDGSHHADTQYF	TGCAGTGCAGAAGACGGGAGCCACCACGCAGATACGCAGTATTTT
NA	TRBV9	NA	TRBJ2-2	CASSVVGTNTGELFF	TGTGCCAGCAGCGTCGTTGGGACAAACACCGGGGAGCTGTTTTTT
many	TRBV3-1	NA	TRBJ1-2	CASSPTQGRSGYTF	TGTGCCAGCAGCCCGACCCAGGGCAGAAGTGGCTACACCTTC
NA	TRBV7-2	NA	TRBJ2-7	CASNSPGTPYYEQYF	TGTGCCAGCAACAGTCCCGGGACACCTTACTACGAGCAGTACTTC
NA	TRBV3-1	NA	TRBJ2-1	CASSLRTAPNEQFF	TGTGCCAGCAGCCTACGAACGGCGCCCAATGAGCAGTTCTTC
few	TRBV6-5	NA	TRBJ2-2	CASSFGPGIRRTGELFF	TGTGCCAGCAGTTTCGGTCCTGGAATTCGTCGCACCGGGGAGCTGTTTTTT
few	TRBV12-3/TRBV12-4	NA	TRBJ1-1	CASSPRQWNTEAFF	TGTGCCAGCAGCCCTAGACAGTGGAACACTGAAGCTTTCTTT
many	TRBV18	TRBD1	TRBJ2-1	CASSKTGSSYNEQFF	TGTGCCAGCTCAAAGACAGGGAGCTCCTACAATGAGCAGTTCTTC
few	TRBV6-2/TRBV6-3	TRBD2	TRBJ2-3	CASSSPTGLAGAPSTDTQYF	TGTGCCAGCAGTTCCCCCACGGGACTAGCGGGCGCGCCTAGCACAGATACGCAGTATTTT
NA	TRBV7-9	NA	TRBJ2-2	CASSSNGELNTGELFF	TGTGCCAGCAGCTCCAATGGGGAATTGAACACCGGGGAGCTGTTTTTT
few	TRBV6-2/TRBV6-3	NA	TRBJ2-1	CASSYLAGNNEQFF	TGTGCCAGCAGTTACCTGGCAGGGAACAATGAGCAGTTCTTC
few	TRBV24-1	TRBD1	TRBJ2-3	CATSDPTGADTQYF	TGTGCCACCAGTGATCCGACAGGGGCAGATACGCAGTATTTT
few	TRBV10-2	NA	TRBJ1-4	CASSPGFPNEKLFF	TGCGCCAGCAGTCCAGGGTTCCCTAATGAAAAACTGTTTTTT
NA	TRBV28	TRBD1	TRBJ1-5	CASSLIQGMGNQPQHF	TGTGCCAGCAGTTTAATACAGGGGATGGGCAATCAGCCCCAGCATTTT
NA	TRBV11-3	TRBD2	TRBJ2-2	CASRLAVNTGELFF	TGTGCCAGCAGACTAGCGGTTAACACCGGGGAGCTGTTTTTT
few	TRBV7-2	NA	TRBJ1-2	CASSSASPYGYTF	TGTGCCAGCAGCTCCGCGTCTCCCTATGGCTACACCTTC
NA	TRBV5-1	NA	TRBJ2-2	CASSLASPRGYTGELFF	TGCGCCAGCAGCTTGGCGAGTCCTAGAGGGTACACCGGGGAGCTGTTTTTT
few	TRBV28	TRBD2	TRBJ2-1	CASSHELAGEWSEQFF	TGTGCCAGCAGCCATGAACTAGCGGGAGAATGGAGTGAGCAGTTCTTC
NA	TRBV2	NA	TRBJ2-1	CASMGAPNEQFF	TGTGCCAGCATGGGGGCTCCCAATGAGCAGTTCTTC
NA	TRBV5-1	NA	TRBJ2-4	CASSFNGAKNIQYF	TGCGCCAGCAGCTTCAACGGGGCCAAAAACATTCAGTACTTC
few	TRBV4-3	TRBD2	TRBJ2-1	CASSQFSGSINEQFF	TGCGCCAGCAGCCAGTTTAGCGGGAGTATCAATGAGCAGTTCTTC
many	TRBV10-3	TRBD1	TRBJ1-2	CAMGTGGIEGYTF	TGTGCCATGGGGACAGGGGGCATCGAGGGCTACACCTTC
few	TRBV7-2	NA	TRBJ2-2	CASSWLGPGELFF	TGTGCCAGCAGCTGGCTTGGACCCGGGGAGCTGTTTTTT
NA	TRBV6-5	NA	TRBJ1-4	CASSYSNGGKLFF	TGTGCCAGCAGTTACTCGAATGGGGGGAAACTGTTTTTT
NA	TRBV5-1	TRBD1	TRBJ1-2	CASSQGQVAGGYTF	TGCGCCAGCAGCCAGGGACAGGTTGCTGGTGGCTACACCTTC
few	TRBV5-1	TRBD2	TRBJ2-4	CASSLWTSRRIAKNIQYF	TGCGCCAGCAGCCTATGGACTAGCAGACGAATAGCCAAAAACATTCAGTACTTC
NA	TRBV6-1	NA	TRBJ2-7	CASSPTPRRGIYEQYF	TGTGCCAGCAGTCCAACCCCCAGACGGGGGATTTACGAGCAGTACTTC
few	TRBV29-1	NA	TRBJ1-2	CSVGITTGGYTF	TGCAGCGTTGGGATAACAACCGGGGGCTACACCTTC
many	TRBV12-3/TRBV12-4	NA	TRBJ2-3	CASSLYTSSTDTQYF	TGTGCCAGCAGTTTATACACCTCTAGCACAGATACGCAGTATTTT